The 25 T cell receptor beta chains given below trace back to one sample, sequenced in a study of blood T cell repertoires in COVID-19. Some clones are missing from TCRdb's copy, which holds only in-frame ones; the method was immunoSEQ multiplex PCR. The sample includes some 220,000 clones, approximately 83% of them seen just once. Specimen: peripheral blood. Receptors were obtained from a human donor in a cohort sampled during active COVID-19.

The CDR3 reads CASSLQGRNTEAFF. CDR3 nucleotide sequence: TGTGCCAGCAGCTTGCAGGGGAGGAACACTGAAGCTTTCTTT. The rearrangement uses TRBV7-9 and TRBJ1-1, with D perhaps TRBD1 (6 bases). Trimming left V 3 bases short and J 1 base short, with 9 bases between. The CDR3 is 14 amino acids. From germline, CDR1 is SEHNR and CDR2 FQNEAQ (reference sequence).

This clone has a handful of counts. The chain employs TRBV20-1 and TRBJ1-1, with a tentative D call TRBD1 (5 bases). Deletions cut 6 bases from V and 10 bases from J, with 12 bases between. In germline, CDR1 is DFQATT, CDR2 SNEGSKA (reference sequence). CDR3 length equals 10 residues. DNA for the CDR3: TGCAGTGCCCGAAGACAGCCAGCTTTCTTT. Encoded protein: CSARRQPAFF.

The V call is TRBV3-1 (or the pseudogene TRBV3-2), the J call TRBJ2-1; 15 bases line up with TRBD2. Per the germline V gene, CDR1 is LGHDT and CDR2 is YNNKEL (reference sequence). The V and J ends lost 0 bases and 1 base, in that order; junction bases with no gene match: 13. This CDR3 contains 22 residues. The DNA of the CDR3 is TGTGCCAGCAGCCAAGATTCCCTGTGGACTAGCGGGGGGGCCAGGTCCTACAATGAGCAGTTCTTC. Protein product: CASSQDSLWTSGGARSYNEQFF.

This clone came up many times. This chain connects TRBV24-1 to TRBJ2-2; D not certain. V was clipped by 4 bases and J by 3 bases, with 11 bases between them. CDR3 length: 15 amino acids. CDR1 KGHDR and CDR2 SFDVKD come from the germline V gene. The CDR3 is CATSDEKRDTGELFF. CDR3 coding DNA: TGTGCCACCAGTGACGAAAAACGGGACACCGGGGAGCTGTTTTTT.

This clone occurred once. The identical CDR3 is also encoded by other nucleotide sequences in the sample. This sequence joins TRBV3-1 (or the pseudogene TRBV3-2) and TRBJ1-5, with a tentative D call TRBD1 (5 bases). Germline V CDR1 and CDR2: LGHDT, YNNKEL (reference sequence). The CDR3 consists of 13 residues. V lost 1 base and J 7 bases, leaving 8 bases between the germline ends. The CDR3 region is CASSQVRGQPQHF. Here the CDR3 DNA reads TGTGCCAGCAGCCAAGTGCGGGGGCAGCCCCAGCATTTT.

The CDR3 sequence is CASSRTSGRGNEQFF. The CDR3 DNA sequence: TGTGCCAGCAGCCGGACTAGCGGGAGGGGCAATGAGCAGTTCTTC. This chain connects TRBV3-1 (or the pseudogene TRBV3-2) to TRBJ2-1; 15 positions agree with TRBD2. The CDR3 consists of 15 residues. Germline loops: CDR1 LGHDT, CDR2 YNNKEL (reference sequence). The V and J ends lost 4 bases and 6 bases, in that order; junction bases with no gene match: 1.

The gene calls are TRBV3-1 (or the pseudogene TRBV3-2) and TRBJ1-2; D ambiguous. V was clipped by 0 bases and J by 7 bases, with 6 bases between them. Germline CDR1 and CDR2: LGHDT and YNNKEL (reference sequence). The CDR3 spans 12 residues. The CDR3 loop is CASSQERRGYTF. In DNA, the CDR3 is TGTGCCAGCAGCCAAGAGCGTCGTGGCTACACCTTC.

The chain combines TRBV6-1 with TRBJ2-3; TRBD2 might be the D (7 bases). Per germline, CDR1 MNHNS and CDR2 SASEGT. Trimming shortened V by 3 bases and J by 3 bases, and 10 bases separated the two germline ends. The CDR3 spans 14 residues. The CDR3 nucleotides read TGTGCCAGCAGTGAGGGGGGGCAGACAGATACGCAGTATTTT. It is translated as CASSEGGQTDTQYF.

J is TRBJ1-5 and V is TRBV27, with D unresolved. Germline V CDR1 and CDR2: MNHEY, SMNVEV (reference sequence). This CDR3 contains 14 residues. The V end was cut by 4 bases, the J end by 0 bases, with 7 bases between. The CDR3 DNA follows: TGTGCCAGCAGTTATACTAATAGCAATCAGCCCCAGCATTTT. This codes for CASSYTNSNQPQHF.

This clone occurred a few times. CDR3 nucleotides: TGCGCCAGCAGCTCATCGACAGGGGGTTCTTCACCCCTCCACTTT. Protein: CASSSSTGGSSPLHF. J is TRBJ1-6 and V is TRBV5-1; TRBD1 matches 9 bases. Germline trimming cut 3 bases from V and 9 bases from J; bases unmatched to any gene: 7. CDR3 length: 15 residues. Germline V gene data show CDR1 as SGHRS and CDR2 as YFSETQ.

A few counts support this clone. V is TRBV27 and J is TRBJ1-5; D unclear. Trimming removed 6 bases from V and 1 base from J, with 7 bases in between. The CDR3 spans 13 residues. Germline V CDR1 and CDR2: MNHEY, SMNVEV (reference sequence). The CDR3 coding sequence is TGTGCCAGCAGACCCCAGAGCAATCAGCCCCAGCATTTT. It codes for CASRPQSNQPQHF.

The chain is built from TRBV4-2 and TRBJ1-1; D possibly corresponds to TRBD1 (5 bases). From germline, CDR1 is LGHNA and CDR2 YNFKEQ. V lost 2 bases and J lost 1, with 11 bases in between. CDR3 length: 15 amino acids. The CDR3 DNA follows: TGTGCCAGCAGCCAACCTACTCAGGGGAACACTGAAGCTTTCTTT. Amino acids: CASSQPTQGNTEAFF.

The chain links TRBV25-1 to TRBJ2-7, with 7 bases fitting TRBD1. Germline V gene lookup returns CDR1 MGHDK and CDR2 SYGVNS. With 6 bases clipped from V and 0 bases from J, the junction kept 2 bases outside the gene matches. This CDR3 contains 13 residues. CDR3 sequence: CASRGQSSYEQYF. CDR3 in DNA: TGTGCCAGCAGGGGACAGAGCTCCTACGAGCAGTACTTC.

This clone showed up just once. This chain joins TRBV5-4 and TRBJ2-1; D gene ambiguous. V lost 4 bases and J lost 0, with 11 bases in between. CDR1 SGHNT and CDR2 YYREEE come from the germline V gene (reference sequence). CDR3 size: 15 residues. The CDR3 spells CASSKDTSSYNEQFF. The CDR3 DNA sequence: TGTGCCAGCAGCAAAGACACGAGCTCCTACAATGAGCAGTTCTTC.

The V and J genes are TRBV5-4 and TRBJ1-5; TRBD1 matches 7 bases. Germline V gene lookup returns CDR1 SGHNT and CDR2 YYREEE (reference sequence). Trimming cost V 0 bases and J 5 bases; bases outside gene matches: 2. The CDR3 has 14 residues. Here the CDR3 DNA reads TGTGCCAGCAGCTTGGCAGGGGGACATCAGCCCCAGCATTTT. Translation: CASSLAGGHQPQHF.

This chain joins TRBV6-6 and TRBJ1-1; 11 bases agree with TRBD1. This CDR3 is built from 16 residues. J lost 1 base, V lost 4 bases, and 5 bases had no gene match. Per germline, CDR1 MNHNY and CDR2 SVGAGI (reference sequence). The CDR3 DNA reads TGTGCCAGCAGTTCAACGGGACAGGGGGAGAACACTGAAGCTTTCTTT. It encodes CASSSTGQGENTEAFF.

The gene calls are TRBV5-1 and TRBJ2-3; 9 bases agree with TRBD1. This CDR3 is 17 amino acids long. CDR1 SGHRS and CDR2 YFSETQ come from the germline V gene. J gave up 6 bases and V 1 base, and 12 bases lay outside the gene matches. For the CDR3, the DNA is TGCGCCAGCAGCTTGAATCCGGGACAGGGAAGGAGGGATACGCAGTATTTT. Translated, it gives CASSLNPGQGRRDTQYF. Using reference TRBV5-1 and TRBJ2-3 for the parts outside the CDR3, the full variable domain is KAGVTQTPRYLIKTRGQQVTLSCSPISGHRSVSWYQQTPGQGLQFLFEYFSETQRNKGNFPGRFSGRQFSNSRSEMNVSTLELGDSALYLCASSLNPGQGRRDTQYFGPGTRLTVL.

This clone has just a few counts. CDR3 region: CASSLVGEETEAFF. The CDR3 nucleotides are TGTGCCAGCAGCTTGGTAGGGGAGGAGACTGAAGCTTTCTTT. V and J are TRBV5-4 and TRBJ1-1; tentative D call: TRBD1 (5 bases). CDR1 and CDR2 from the germline V gene are SGHNT and YYREEE (reference sequence). This CDR3 comprises 14 residues. V shed 0 bases and J shed 5 bases, with 11 bases lying between them. Variable domain in full (rest from reference TRBV5-4 and TRBJ1-1): ETGVTQSPTHLIKTRGQQVTLRCSSQSGHNTVSWYQQALGQGPQFIFQYYREEENGRGNFPPRFSGLQFPNYSSELNVNALELDDSALYLCASSLVGEETEAFFGQGTRLTVV.

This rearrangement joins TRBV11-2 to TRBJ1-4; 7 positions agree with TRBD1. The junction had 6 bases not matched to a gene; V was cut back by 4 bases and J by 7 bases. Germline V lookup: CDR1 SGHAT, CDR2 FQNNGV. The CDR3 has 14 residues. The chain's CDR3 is CASSSGGRGEKLFF. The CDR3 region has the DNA TGTGCCAGCAGCTCAGGGGGAAGGGGTGAAAAACTGTTTTTT.

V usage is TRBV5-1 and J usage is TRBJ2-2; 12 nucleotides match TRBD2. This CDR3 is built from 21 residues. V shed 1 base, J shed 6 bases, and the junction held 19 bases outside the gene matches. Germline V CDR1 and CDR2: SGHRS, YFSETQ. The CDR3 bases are TGCGCCAGCAGCTTGTATCCCTCCCCGACTAGCGGGGGATCGGGGGCCGGGGAGCTGTTTTTT. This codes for CASSLYPSPTSGGSGAGELFF.

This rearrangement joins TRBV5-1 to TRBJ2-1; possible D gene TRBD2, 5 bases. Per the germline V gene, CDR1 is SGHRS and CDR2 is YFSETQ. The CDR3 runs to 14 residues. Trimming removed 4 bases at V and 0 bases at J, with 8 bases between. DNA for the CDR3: TGCGCCAGCAGCGGAGGTTACTCCTACAATGAGCAGTTCTTC. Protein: CASSGGYSYNEQFF.

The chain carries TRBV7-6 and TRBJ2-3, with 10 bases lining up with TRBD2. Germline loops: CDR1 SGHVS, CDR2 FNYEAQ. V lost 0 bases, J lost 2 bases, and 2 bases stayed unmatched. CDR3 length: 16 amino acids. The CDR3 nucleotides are TGTGCCAGCAGCTTAGCCCTAGCGGGGGACACAGATACGCAGTATTTT. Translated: CASSLALAGDTDTQYF.

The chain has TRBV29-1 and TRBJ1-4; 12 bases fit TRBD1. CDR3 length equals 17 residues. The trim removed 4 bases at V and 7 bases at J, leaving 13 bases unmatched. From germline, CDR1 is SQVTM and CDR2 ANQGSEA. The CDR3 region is CSVGESGTGGFVEKLFF. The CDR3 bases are TGCAGCGTTGGCGAATCTGGGACAGGGGGCTTTGTTGAAAAACTGTTTTTT.

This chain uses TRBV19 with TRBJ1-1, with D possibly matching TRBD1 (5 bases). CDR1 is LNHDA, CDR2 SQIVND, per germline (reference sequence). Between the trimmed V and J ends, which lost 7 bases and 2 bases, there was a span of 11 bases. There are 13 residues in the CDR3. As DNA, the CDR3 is TGTGCCAGTACTCCGACAGAAAACACTGAAGCTTTCTTT. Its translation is CASTPTENTEAFF.

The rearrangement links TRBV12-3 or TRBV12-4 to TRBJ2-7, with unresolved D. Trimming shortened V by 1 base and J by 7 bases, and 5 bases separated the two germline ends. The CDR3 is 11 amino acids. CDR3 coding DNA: TGTGCCAGCAGTTTAGGCGTGGAGCAGTACTTC. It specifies CASSLGVEQYF.